This T cell receptor (beta chain) is drawn from a study of T cells in Graves' hyperthyroidism and ophthalmopathy. Exclusions: uncontrolled infection, other autoimmune disease, pregnancy, lactation. Germline values: CDR1 SGHTA, CDR2 FQGNSA. J was trimmed by 7 bases and V by 3 bases; bases with no gene match: 6. The CDR3 totals 15 residues. Amplified TCR beta CDR3 regions came from RNA transcripts. A first-round RT-PCR of the TCR CDR3 used the HTBI primer set. TCRdb re-called the multiplex PCR reads with MiXCR, one entry per CDR3 protein. Among about 290,000 distinct CDR3 sequences listed, roughly 13% were seen once.

The TCR was taken from a woman aged 35 to 49 with Graves' hyperthyroidism. Sequencing was carried out using blood. The genes are TRBV7-2 and TRBJ2-7; 13 bases are shared with TRBD2. The CDR3 DNA follows: TGTGCCAGCAGCTTCGGACTAGCGGGAGAGGGGGAGCAGTACTTC. Translated, it gives CASSFGLAGEGEQYF.